The following is a T cell receptor beta chain sequence with its context. This clone showed up just a few times. Its antigen is not yet known. Base qualities are not at hand, and no much larger clone is one base apart. Each collaborating institution followed its own protocols to collect whole blood in K2EDTA tubes. For TCRbeta analysis, collaborators shipped samples in one of three forms: frozen whole blood, isolated PBMCs, or DNA extracted from either of those sample types. The CDR1 and CDR2 encoded by the germline V gene are MNHEY and SVGAGI. From V the trimming removes 2 bases and from J it removes 8 bases, while the gene matches leave 11 bases of the junction unaccounted for. Counted from cysteine to phenylalanine, this CDR3 has 15 amino acids. Only the CDR3 DNA stays, 45 bases, in frame from base 1. These data come from a study of blood T cell repertoires in COVID-19 (TCRdb year 2020). Background on the whole study: Collaborator samples came from the United States, Italy and Spain and covered acute and convalescent phases of COVID-19. The samples were drawn from two sources: the first 160 participants of the ongoing ImmuneRACE study, and 950 to 1,500 subjects contributed by 6 global collaborators. HLA class I and class II types, where available, came from metadata supplied by the sample provider rather than from assay-based typing. The material from the prospective study consisted of cDNA or gDNA derived from T cells, B-cell-depleted T cells, or PBMCs. Subjects who had been exposed to COVID-19, were actively infected with it, or had recovered from it provided the deeply sampled blood TCRbeta repertoires that made up the dataset. The repertoires were released in a freely available public database meant as a resource for research on the immune response to SARS-CoV-2. Nearly every sample came with metadata listing a de-identified subject ID, COVID-19 status, age in years and sex. General study outcomes and caveats: The amount of clinical and demographic metadata varied by source and participant and was provided uncurated.

TCRbeta CDR3 regions were amplified from genomic DNA using the immunoSEQ Assay, a bias-controlled multiplex PCR. On the study's bioinformatics: Nucleated cell counts per sample were estimated from amplification of reference gene primers within the assay. Sequence reads were collapsed and filtered to measure the absolute abundance of every unique TCRbeta CDR3 rearrangement. For each sample, productive Simpson clonality was calculated as the square root of Simpson's diversity index across productive rearrangements. This is the immuneACCESS table as TCRdb keeps it, with only in-frame sequences that have V and J called. A part of the clones is gone; compared with another copy, unresolved V genes explain less than half, and the rest is unexplained. From that table come the V and J calls and clone size; the DNA was used to work out D and trimming. The table for this sample lists approximately 210,000 clones; about 83% of them were counted only once. The ten largest clones add up to less than 8% of the sample.

Here the chain combines TRBV6-5 and TRBJ1-2, with 7 central nucleotides matching TRBD1. The TCR comes from a woman aged 45-65 years with active or convalescent COVID-19. The sequencing sample was made of peripheral blood. This receptor has the CDR3 CASSYRTTGVYGYTF. DNA sequence: TGTGCCAGCAGTTACCGAACAACAGGGGTTTACGGCTACACCTTC.